A single sample is the source of the 9 T cell receptor beta chains below, sequenced in a study of T cell changes during pregnancy in multiple sclerosis. TCRdb keeps only in-frame clones here, not all; method: immunoSEQ multiplex PCR. Of roughly 47,000 clones detected, over 75% appear once; the ten largest clones hold around 8%. The starting material was CD8+ T cells from peripheral blood mononuclear cells, obtained in the second trimester of pregnancy. The receptors were sampled from a female donor with multiple sclerosis, enrolled in a pregnancy study.

The chain recombines TRBV19 with TRBJ2-7; weak D call: TRBD1 (6 bases). Germline CDR1 and CDR2: LNHDA and SQIVND (reference sequence). V lost 8 bases and J lost 0, with 8 bases in between. CDR3 length: 12 residues. The CDR3, as DNA: TGTGCCAGTGAGGACAGCTCCTACGAGCAGTACTTC. Amino acids: CASEDSSYEQYF. The whole variable domain, filled in from reference TRBV19 and TRBJ2-7, reads DGGITQSPKYLFRKEGQNVTLSCEQNLNHDAMYWYRQDPGQGLRLIYYSQIVNDFQKGDIAEGYSVSREKKESFPLTVTSAQKNPTAFYLCASEDSSYEQYFGPGTRLTVT.

V gene TRBV23-1 combines with J gene TRBJ2-7; 9 positions agree with TRBD1. TRBV23-1 is reported as an ORF; its role is uncertain. V was pared by 3 bases and J by 3 bases, with 6 bases of the junction left unmatched. This CDR3 region has 15 residues. This chain's CDR3 is CASSQRGTGSYEQYF. CDR3 in DNA: TGCGCCAGCAGTCAGAGAGGGACAGGGAGCTACGAGCAGTACTTC.

The chain links TRBV6-5 to TRBJ2-1, with 8 positions matching TRBD2. The trim removed 0 bases at V and 7 bases at J, leaving 2 bases unmatched. CDR1 and CDR2 from the germline V gene are MNHEY and SVGAGI. CDR3 size: 14 residues. Here the CDR3 reads CASSYSAGDNEQFF. The DNA of the CDR3 is TGTGCCAGCAGTTACTCAGCGGGGGATAATGAGCAGTTCTTC.

V usage is TRBV6-1 and J usage is TRBJ1-2, with a tentative D call TRBD1 (5 bases). Per the germline V gene, CDR1 is MNHNS and CDR2 is SASEGT. The CDR3 covers 15 residues. V was clipped by 2 bases and J by 4 bases, with 14 bases between them. CDR3 loop: CASSEMGEGGYGYTF. The CDR3 nucleotides are TGTGCCAGCAGTGAAATGGGGGAGGGAGGCTATGGCTACACCTTC.

This clone turned up a few times. This chain joins TRBV19 and TRBJ2-2; 7 bases align to TRBD2. The CDR3 is 17 amino acids. Germline V gives CDR1 LNHDA, CDR2 SQIVND (reference sequence). V was pared by 5 bases and J by 6 bases, with 15 bases of the junction left unmatched. The CDR3 region is CASSFEPSGEFSGELFF. The CDR3 DNA reads TGTGCCAGTAGTTTTGAGCCCAGCGGGGAGTTCTCCGGGGAGCTGTTTTTT. Together with reference TRBV19 and TRBJ2-2, the CDR3 gives the full variable domain: DGGITQSPKYLFRKEGQNVTLSCEQNLNHDAMYWYRQDPGQGLRLIYYSQIVNDFQKGDIAEGYSVSREKKESFPLTVTSAQKNPTAFYLCASSFEPSGEFSGELFFGEGSRLTVL.

This chain links TRBV4-1 with TRBJ1-2, with 9 bases identical to TRBD1. The J segment lost 2 bases and the V segment lost 0 bases, leaving 7 bases of the junction unmatched. CDR1 MGHRA and CDR2 YSYEKL come from the germline V gene. The CDR3 contains 17 residues. CDR3 amino acids: CASSQDLRDRENYGYTF. As DNA, the CDR3 is TGCGCCAGCAGCCAAGACCTCCGGGACAGGGAGAACTATGGCTACACCTTC.

This chain uses TRBV7-9 with TRBJ1-1; the match to TRBD1 covers 8 bases. V shed 7 bases, J shed 4 bases, and the junction held 8 bases outside the gene matches. CDR3 size: 14 residues. From germline, CDR1 is SEHNR and CDR2 FQNEAQ (reference sequence). The CDR3 is CASNGQGHGTEAFF. The CDR3 nucleotides read TGTGCCAGCAACGGACAGGGCCACGGCACTGAAGCTTTCTTT.

V is TRBV27 and J is TRBJ2-7; possibly TRBD2 for D (6 bases). V dropped 4 bases and J dropped 2 bases, with 18 bases sitting between them. The CDR3 consists of 16 residues. The germline V gene has CDR1 MNHEY and CDR2 SMNVEV (reference sequence). The CDR3 DNA sequence: TGTGCCAGCAGTTCATCCACGGGAGATCTAACCTACGAGCAGTACTTC. Encoded protein: CASSSSTGDLTYEQYF.

This sequence joins TRBV27 and TRBJ2-5, with 10 bases that match TRBD2. This CDR3 contains 18 residues. Germline CDR1 MNHEY, CDR2 SMNVEV (reference sequence). Trimming at V came to 5 bases and at J to 5 bases, leaving 17 bases not matched to a gene. CDR3 residues: CASSRTSGALLPGETQYF. The CDR3 DNA reads TGTGCCAGCAGTCGAACTAGCGGGGCCCTTCTACCCGGGGAGACCCAGTACTTC.